This T cell receptor beta chain was sequenced for a study of blood T cell repertoires in COVID-19. On the study more broadly: The United States, Italy and Spain provided the acute and convalescent COVID-19 samples. From T cells, B-cell-depleted T cells, or PBMCs came the material, which was cDNA or gDNA.

Per the original data handling: Estimation of nucleated cell counts was performed using reference gene primer amplification. Using immunoSEQ multiplex PCR, the repertoire was profiled, and TCRdb retains in-frame clones only, with some absent. Clonal size and the V and J genes are those of that table, whereas D and trimming came from the DNA. This sample has about 87,000 clones; roughly 88% occur once, and the top ten carry 6.5% to 8.5%. The CDR3 is 15 amino acids. V was clipped by 1 base and J by 4 bases; unmatched bases: 4. Germline-derived CDR1 and CDR2 are MNHNS and SASEGT. A Seattle source enrolled patients during active infection and followed them longitudinally.

The sequencing sample was made of peripheral blood. The TCR sequence derives from a man between 18 and 29 years old with COVID-19, enrolled during active disease. The chain joins TRBV6-1 to TRBJ2-7; the match to TRBD2 covers 10 bases. CDR3: CASSEELAGPYEQYF. CDR3 nucleotides: TGTGCCAGCAGTGAAGAACTAGCGGGGCCATACGAGCAGTACTTC.